The entry below gives a single T cell receptor (beta chain) sequence along with its context. Its specificity is unknown. The junction and the germline gene differ at one end; a read error may be behind it. The data stem from a study of tumor-infiltrating lymphocytes in primary liver carcinoma. Study-wide background: T1-T3 N0M0 was the stage of the tumors, which were about 4.2 to 10 cm across.

The CDR3 is 12 residues long. Germline V gives CDR1 MDHEN, CDR2 SYDVKM. From roughly 20-30 mg of unsorted bulk tissue, DNA and RNA were co-extracted together. Every tumor sample held more than 85% viable tumor cells. Total RNA (around 510 ng) served as template for TCR beta cDNA synthesis primed by a constant-region primer. Employing slightly modified ARM-PCR, three nested multiplex PCR rounds were run, and these gave rise to the TCR beta libraries. Amplification in the first two PCR rounds was performed using TRBV1-TRBV30 forward primers and a C-beta reverse primer for 10 cycles each. In TCRdb, the multiplex PCR reads were re-called with MiXCR into one record per CDR3 protein. In the table there are 40,000 to 50,000 distinct CDR3 sequences, around 79% of which are singletons. General observations from the study: Compared with tumor region pairs, tumor-adjacent and tumor-blood pairs overlapped less.

The sequenced sample consisted of liver tumor tissue from sampling region 3. This sample's subset: tumor region T3, left-lateral pole. The origin of this receptor is a man aged 35 to 55 with primary liver carcinoma and hepatitis B virus infection. The chain recombines TRBV28 with TRBJ2-3, with D unclear. The CDR3 here is CDSSPLLHKQYF. CDR3 nucleotides: TGTGACAGCAGTCCCCTTTTGCATAAGCAGTATTTT.